This T cell receptor (beta chain) was found in a study of T cells after posttransplantation cyclophosphamide. Details on this clone: Its antigen is still unknown.

The CDR3 is 11 residues long. Trimming took 3 bases from V and 6 from J, leaving 2 bases between them. In germline, CDR1 is MDHEN, CDR2 SYDVKM. Study-wide points: Blood and skin or GI T cell repertoires showed limited TRB overlap.

Assay: immunoSEQ multiplex PCR; the TCRdb copy retains only in-frame clones and omits some. The table lists some 54,000 clones, around 94% of them singletons. The sample comprised PBMCs. The receptor was isolated from a woman aged 25 to 45 in good health and a related stem cell transplant donor. This rearrangement joins TRBV28 to TRBJ2-2; D uncertain. This CDR3 reads CASSFAGELFF. The CDR3 nucleotides read TGTGCCAGCAGTTTCGCCGGGGAGCTGTTTTTT. Combining the CDR3 with reference TRBV28 and TRBJ2-2 gives the whole variable domain DVKVTQSSRYLVKRTGEKVFLECVQDMDHENMFWYRQDPGLGLRLIYFSYDVKMKEKGDIPEGYSVSREKKERFSLILESASTNQTSMYLCASSFAGELFFGEGSRLTVL.